The 30 T cell receptor beta chains reported below all come from one sample, sequenced in a study of identical twins. Each CDR3 protein is one row after TCRdb ran MiXCR on the 5' RACE reads. Of 400,000 to 500,000 distinct CDR3 sequences listed, 14% were seen once; the top ten hold approximately 1%. The same data also contributed to another study, on yellow fever vaccine responses in identical twins.

Sequenced: CD4+ T cells sorted from blood. These receptors all come from a woman aged 18 to 35 in good health.

The genes are TRBV2 and TRBJ1-3; D remains unclear. CDR1 and CDR2 from the germline V gene are SNHLY and FYNNEI. This CDR3 has 12 residues. The ends were cut back, 7 bases at V and 0 bases at J, with 4 bases in the middle. The DNA of the CDR3 is TGTGCCAGCAAGCTCTCTGGAAACACCATATATTTT. Amino acids: CASKLSGNTIYF.

This clonotype was seen a single time. The gene calls are TRBV7-9 and TRBJ2-1; TRBD2 matches 13 bases. Germline lookup yields CDR1 SEHNR and CDR2 FQNEAQ (reference sequence). This CDR3 comprises 17 residues. The V gene end was trimmed by 0 bases and the J gene end by 7 bases; junction bases not matched to a gene: 6. The CDR3 nucleotides read TGTGCCAGCAGCTTAGCGGGTGGGACTAGCGGGACGAATGAGCAGTTCTTC. It translates to CASSLAGGTSGTNEQFF.

This clonotype has just a few counts. The chain links TRBV7-2 to TRBJ2-7; D perhaps matches TRBD2 (5 bases). CDR3 length: 13 amino acids. CDR1 is SGHTA, CDR2 FQGNSA, per germline. Deletions cut 1 base from V and 7 bases from J, with 11 bases between. In nucleotides, the CDR3 is TGTGCCAGCAGCTTAGTTTTCCAGCGGGAGCAGTACTTC. This sequence encodes CASSLVFQREQYF. The complete variable domain, with remaining parts taken from reference TRBV7-2 and TRBJ2-7, reads GAGVSQSPSNKVTEKGKDVELRCDPISGHTALYWYRQSLGQGLEFLIYFQGNSAPDKSGLPSDRFSAERTGGSVSTLTIQRTQQEDSAVYLCASSLVFQREQYFGPGTRLTVT.

This CDR3 is CATSSLAGDGNTGELFF. CDR3 coding DNA: TGTGCCACCAGTAGCCTAGCGGGAGATGGGAACACCGGGGAGCTGTTTTTT. V and J are TRBV24-1 and TRBJ2-2; 10 bases are shared with TRBD2. This CDR3 contains 17 residues. The junction had 7 bases not matched to a gene; V was cut back by 6 bases and J by 1 base. Germline V gene lookup returns CDR1 KGHDR and CDR2 SFDVKD.

J is TRBJ2-7 and V is TRBV4-3; 10 bases map to TRBD2. J gave up 6 bases and V 1 base, and 6 bases lay outside the gene matches. The CDR3 length is 15 residues. Germline V gives CDR1 LGHNA, CDR2 YSLEER. This CDR3 is CASSQAVSGRREQYF. DNA of the CDR3: TGCGCCAGCAGCCAAGCCGTTAGCGGGAGGCGCGAGCAGTACTTC.

The chain has TRBV9 and TRBJ2-5; 7 bases are a match to TRBD2. The CDR3 extends over 16 amino acids. Per the germline V gene, CDR1 is SGDLS and CDR2 is YYNGEE. V shed 0 bases and J 3 bases; nucleotides not matched to a gene: 8. CDR3 nucleotide sequence: TGTGCCAGCAGCGTAGGGGGGGGGACCTCCAAAGAGACCCAGTACTTC. It encodes CASSVGGGTSKETQYF.

This clonotype was picked up many times. The chain joins TRBV28 to TRBJ2-5; TRBD1 matches 7 bases. Germline V gene lookup returns CDR1 MDHEN and CDR2 SYDVKM. This CDR3 is 14 amino acids long. V was pared by 5 bases and J by 5 bases, with 8 bases of the junction left unmatched. Written as DNA, the CDR3 is TGTGCCAGCAGTACTAACAGGGGAACGGAGACCCAGTACTTC. This codes for CASSTNRGTETQYF.

This clonotype was seen a handful of times. This chain connects TRBV20-1 to TRBJ2-1; D uncertain. Trimming took 6 bases from V and 4 from J, leaving 19 bases between them. Germline V gene lookup returns CDR1 DFQATT and CDR2 SNEGSKA (reference sequence). This CDR3 comprises 15 residues. CDR3: CSAPAAGGGYNEQFF. Written as DNA, the CDR3 is TGCAGTGCCCCCGCGGCTGGCGGTGGTTACAATGAGCAGTTCTTC.

At least ten counts were recorded for this clonotype. The chain recombines TRBV12-3 or TRBV12-4 with TRBJ2-3; D ambiguous. V was trimmed by 6 bases and J by 3 bases, leaving 16 bases between them. This CDR3 comprises 15 residues. This CDR3 reads CASSDIGLGTDTQYF. CDR3 in DNA: TGTGCCAGCAGCGACATCGGGTTGGGGACAGATACGCAGTATTTT.

This clonotype was seen repeatedly, ten times or more. V gene TRBV12-3 or TRBV12-4 combines with J gene TRBJ2-1; D call uncertain. The ends were cut back, 3 bases at V and 3 bases at J, with 6 bases in the middle. This CDR3 region has 13 residues. This CDR3 reads CASSFKGYNEQFF. In DNA, the CDR3 is TGTGCCAGCAGTTTTAAGGGCTACAATGAGCAGTTCTTC.

This chain uses TRBV7-8 with TRBJ1-3; 8 bases agree with TRBD1. Germline V gene lookup returns CDR1 SGHVS and CDR2 FQNEAQ. The V segment lost 4 bases and the J segment 2 bases; nucleotides outside the gene matches: 4. There are 15 residues in the CDR3. The CDR3 region is CASSSTGGTGNTIYF. Here the CDR3 DNA reads TGTGCCAGCAGCTCAACAGGGGGTACTGGAAACACCATATATTTT.

J is TRBJ2-7 and V is TRBV10-3; possible D gene TRBD2, 5 bases. V dropped 6 bases and J dropped 6 bases, with 24 bases sitting between them. The CDR3 has 16 residues. CDR1 is ENHRY and CDR2 is SYGVKD in the germline V gene. The CDR3 reads CAISDLTPGSVGEQYF. The CDR3 nucleotides read TGTGCCATCAGCGACCTTACACCGGGATCGGTTGGCGAGCAGTACTTC.

The chain recombines TRBV7-6 with TRBJ2-7; 7 nucleotides align to TRBD1. Germline V CDR1 and CDR2: SGHVS, FNYEAQ. Trimming took 5 bases from V and 4 from J; bases not matched to a gene: 11. CDR3 length equals 15 residues. CDR3 DNA: TGTGCCAGCAGCCAAAATACAGGGGAAGGGTACGAGCAGTACTTC. Translating it yields CASSQNTGEGYEQYF.

A few counts support this clonotype. The chain carries TRBV7-2 and TRBJ1-5, with 9 bases matching TRBD1. There are 16 residues in the CDR3. The V segment lost 5 bases and the J segment 1 base; nucleotides outside the gene matches: 6. Germline CDR1 SGHTA, CDR2 FQGNSA. The CDR3 sequence is CASSPTGTGSNQPQHF. Written as DNA, the CDR3 is TGTGCCAGCAGCCCCACCGGGACAGGGAGCAATCAGCCCCAGCATTTT. The whole variable domain, filled in from reference TRBV7-2 and TRBJ1-5, reads GAGVSQSPSNKVTEKGKDVELRCDPISGHTALYWYRQSLGQGLEFLIYFQGNSAPDKSGLPSDRFSAERTGGSVSTLTIQRTQQEDSAVYLCASSPTGTGSNQPQHFGDGTRLSIL.

This clonotype was seen at least ten times. The chain carries TRBV12-3 or TRBV12-4 and TRBJ2-5, with D perhaps TRBD1 or TRBD2 (5 bases each). Between the trimmed V and J ends, which lost 5 bases and 3 bases, there was a span of 10 bases. This CDR3 comprises 13 residues. The CDR3: CASSPGLKETQYF. In DNA, the CDR3 is TGTGCCAGCAGTCCGGGGCTCAAAGAGACCCAGTACTTC.

This clonotype was detected ten times or more. The genes are TRBV7-2 and TRBJ1-1, with D uncertain. Germline CDR1 is SGHTA and CDR2 is FQGNSA. V shed 1 base and J shed 1 base, with 10 bases lying between them. CDR3 length: 15 amino acids. CDR3 protein: CASSLVLQSNTEAFF. The DNA of the CDR3 is TGTGCCAGCAGCTTAGTTTTACAGTCGAACACTGAAGCTTTCTTT.

CDR3 protein: CSAIDTGTPFSGANVLTF. CDR3 bases: TGCAGTGCGATCGATACCGGGACACCGTTCTCTGGGGCCAACGTCCTGACTTTC. The V call is TRBV20-1, the J call TRBJ2-6, with TRBD1 as a possible D gene (6 bases). Germline assignment: CDR1 DFQATT and CDR2 SNEGSKA (reference sequence). The V end was cut by 6 bases, the J end by 0 bases, with 21 bases between. CDR3 size: 18 residues.

V is TRBV5-1 and J is TRBJ2-5; D unclear. Trimming stripped 0 bases from V and 3 bases from J, with 12 bases between. CDR1 and CDR2 (germline): SGHRS, YFSETQ. This CDR3 has 15 residues. The CDR3 reads CASSLEGRPEETQYF. The DNA for the CDR3 is TGCGCCAGCAGCTTGGAGGGCAGGCCCGAAGAGACCCAGTACTTC.

The rearrangement links TRBV20-1 to TRBJ2-6; D is unresolved. CDR3 length equals 12 residues. Trimming stripped 6 bases from V and 0 bases from J, with 3 bases between. Per the germline V gene, CDR1 is DFQATT and CDR2 is SNEGSKA (reference sequence). The CDR3 spells CSAYSGANVLTF. The CDR3 region has the DNA TGCAGTGCATACTCTGGGGCCAACGTCCTGACTTTC.

This clonotype has ten or more counts. V and J are TRBV20-1 and TRBJ2-3, with 11 nucleotides matching TRBD2. CDR1 and CDR2 (germline): DFQATT, SNEGSKA (reference sequence). The ends lost 0 bases at V and 7 bases at J; junction bases unmatched: 9. This CDR3 is built from 16 residues. Here the CDR3 DNA reads TGCAGTGCTAGAGATCCCACTAGCGGGGGCGTGAATACGCAGTATTTT. Protein sequence: CSARDPTSGGVNTQYF.

This rearrangement joins TRBV20-1 to TRBJ1-1, with 9 nucleotides matching TRBD1. After removal of 5 bases from V and 7 bases from J, the junction contained 14 bases not matched to a gene. The CDR3 is 15 residues long. Germline V CDR1 and CDR2: DFQATT, SNEGSKA (reference sequence). The DNA for the CDR3 is TGCAGTGCTTGGAGTTACAGGGGGCGAAAGGGTGAAGCTTTCTTT. It translates to CSAWSYRGRKGEAFF.

This clonotype was detected many times. The gene calls are TRBV3-1 and TRBJ2-7; a weak D match, TRBD2 (6 bases). This CDR3 is built from 14 residues. V was cut by 5 bases and J by 2 bases, with 13 bases left in between. Germline CDR1 LGHDT, CDR2 YNNKEL (reference sequence). The DNA for the CDR3 is TGTGCCAGCAGCTGGAAGGGGACTCCCTACGAGCAGTACTTC. This gives the protein CASSWKGTPYEQYF.

The chain joins TRBV15 to TRBJ2-2, with D perhaps matching TRBD1 (6 bases). The CDR3 contains 16 residues. Trimming stripped 1 base from V and 5 bases from J, with 14 bases between. Germline lookup yields CDR1 LNHNV and CDR2 YYDKDF (reference sequence). The CDR3 loop is CATSRVVGARTGELFF. The CDR3 coding sequence is TGTGCCACCAGCAGAGTAGTGGGGGCGAGAACCGGGGAGCTGTTTTTT.

This clonotype was seen only a few times. This chain's CDR3 is CASSKRRLAGGADTQYF. CDR3 in DNA: TGTGCCAGCAGCAAACGTCGGCTAGCGGGAGGAGCAGATACGCAGTATTTT. The chain joins TRBV11-2 to TRBJ2-3; 11 nucleotides agree with TRBD2. Germline V gene data show CDR1 as SGHAT and CDR2 as FQNNGV. There are 17 residues in the CDR3. V shed 5 bases and J 4 bases; nucleotides not matched to a gene: 11.

J is TRBJ2-3 and V is TRBV20-1; D might be TRBD1 or TRBD2, each matching 6 bases. Germline loops: CDR1 DFQATT, CDR2 SNEGSKA (reference sequence). The CDR3 loop spans 15 amino acids. V dropped 2 bases and J dropped 1 base, with 13 bases sitting between them. CDR3 nucleotides: TGCAGTGCTAGAAGAAGGGGGGTCCGCACAGATACGCAGTATTTT. Its translation is CSARRRGVRTDTQYF.

The chain links TRBV6-2 or TRBV6-3 to TRBJ1-1; a weak D match, TRBD1 (5 bases). Germline V gene data show CDR1 as MNHEY and CDR2 as SVGEGT. The ends were cut back, 6 bases at V and 0 bases at J, with 14 bases in the middle. The CDR3 runs 15 residues. The CDR3 is CASRELGTLNTEAFF. CDR3 in DNA: TGTGCCAGCAGAGAACTAGGGACTTTGAACACTGAAGCTTTCTTT.

This clonotype was seen a few times. The J gene is TRBJ2-7, the V gene TRBV11-3; D is tentatively TRBD1 or TRBD2 (5 bases each). Trimming pared 6 bases from V and 3 bases from J, leaving 12 bases between. The germline V gene has CDR1 SGHNT and CDR2 YENEEA. CDR3 length: 13 amino acids. Written as DNA, the CDR3 is TGTGCCAGCAGGGGGGACGGAGACTACGAGCAGTACTTC. It is translated as CASRGDGDYEQYF.

The rearrangement uses TRBV12-3 or TRBV12-4 and TRBJ2-2; D might be TRBD1 (6 bases). The CDR3 extends over 16 amino acids. Trimming cost V 5 bases and J 2 bases, with 15 bases left between them. The CDR3 DNA is TGTGCCAGCAGTCTAAGCTACAGGGTTAACACCGGGGAGCTGTTTTTT. Translated, it gives CASSLSYRVNTGELFF.

With regard to this clonotype: This likely comes from a read error, as the CDR3 has no conserved phenylalanine or tryptophan at its end. The chain has TRBV6-5 and TRBJ1-1; D is uncertain. The germline V gene encodes CDR1 MNHEY and CDR2 SVGAGI. The CDR3 consists of 14 residues. The germline V and J ends were trimmed by 2 bases and 2 bases, with 9 bases remaining between them. The CDR3 DNA is TGTGCCAGCAGTTACGGCCAGATAAACACTGAAGCTTTCTAT. Translating it yields CASSYGQINTEAFY.

This clonotype was seen only a few times. This chain connects TRBV3-1 to TRBJ2-1; D unresolved. CDR1 is LGHDT, CDR2 YNNKEL, per germline (reference sequence). Trimming took 2 bases from V and 9 from J, leaving 8 bases between them. This CDR3 is built from 12 residues. CDR3 nucleotides: TGTGCCAGCAGCCAATGGGGTCTTGAGCAGTTCTTC. Translation: CASSQWGLEQFF.